This T cell receptor beta chain was recorded in a study of T-cell memory formation after mild COVID-19 (dated by TCRdb to the early 2020s). For the study in its entirety: TCR sequence clusters from the two donors were found to be largely donor specific. Two young, previously healthy adult volunteers made up the cohort, one male and one female. In a couple of donors, T-cell clones that expanded and contracted after mild COVID-19 were followed by sequencing TCRalpha and TCRbeta repertoires longitudinally. Points the paper makes about the study in general: Only a couple of mild cases were covered by the study, and larger cohorts that include severe cases with pre-infection samples were considered necessary. The detection of some responding clones in pre-infection memory suggests that pre-existing cross-reactive memory T cells joined the SARS-CoV-2 response. The second-wave clones that peaked on day 37 were not confirmed to be SARS-CoV-2 specific. From day 15 to 85, contracting clones showed balanced CD4/CD8 phenotypes, whereas a second wave of clones that expanded from day 15 to 37 leaned towards CD4+. Contracting CD4+ clones were located mainly in the CM and EM memory subsets, whereas CD8+ clones were found to be enriched in EMRA.

PBMCs were isolated by Ficoll-Paque density gradient centrifugation. CDR3 length: 10 amino acids, cysteine to phenylalanine. Only the CDR3 portion is preserved as DNA: 30 bases, with reading frame beginning at the first base. V loses 1 base of germline sequence and J loses 9 bases, and the interval between the two ends is 2 bases. CDR1 and CDR2 are read off the germline V gene as SGDLS and YYNGEE. This sample was sequenced with an Illumina NovaSeq 6000. cDNA libraries for TCRalpha and TCRbeta were prepared by 5'RACE using constant-segment primers, with sample barcodes and unique molecular identifiers added. Trizol reagent was used to extract RNA from every sample. Libraries were amplified in two PCR steps, with a second sample barcode and Illumina TruSeq adapters added in the second step. Sequencing of libraries was performed on an Illumina NovaSeq with 2 x 150 bp paired-end reads. The authors' pipeline ran thus. With migec v1.2.7, reads were demultiplexed and then collapsed into UMI-guided consensus sequences. Using mixcr v2.1.11, UMI consensuses were aligned to TRA and TRB V and J templates and then assembled into clonotypes. Expanded or contracted clonotypes were those called significant by both edgeR and NoisET, with noise models trained on biological replicates. edgeR calls used a false discovery rate-adjusted p below 0.01 and a log2 fold-change threshold of 1. PCA with hierarchical clustering of max-normalized trajectories of the 1000 most abundant clonotypes was used as exploratory dynamics analysis. The CD4 or CD8 phenotype of responding clones was assigned using the separately sequenced CD4+ and CD8+ repertoires. TCRdb took the public reads, trimmed them with fastp at Q25, ran MiXCR for clone calling and kept in-frame beta chains. Merged by CDR3 protein, the rows form single entries marked with the most common genes and DNA. These V and J calls rely on TCRdb rather than the paper's analysis. The sample table records 70,000 to 100,000 distinct CDR3 sequences; approximately 13% of these occur just once. The ten most abundant clones make up about 25% of the sample.

Notes on this clonotype: Its antigen is currently not known. No qualities accompany the bases; no much larger clone lies one base away.

The source is an adult woman who had mild COVID-19 (a few samples of this study predate the infection). The sample titles of this study are shuffled in the database, so cell type and time point are left out; the donor was told from shared clones. The rearrangement joined TRBV9 to TRBJ2-1; no D segment can be confidently identified. The specimen was PBMCs or a T cell subset sorted from them (not recorded which). The CDR3 sequence is CASSVSEQFF. The nucleotide sequence is TGTGCCAGCAGCGTATCTGAGCAGTTCTTC.